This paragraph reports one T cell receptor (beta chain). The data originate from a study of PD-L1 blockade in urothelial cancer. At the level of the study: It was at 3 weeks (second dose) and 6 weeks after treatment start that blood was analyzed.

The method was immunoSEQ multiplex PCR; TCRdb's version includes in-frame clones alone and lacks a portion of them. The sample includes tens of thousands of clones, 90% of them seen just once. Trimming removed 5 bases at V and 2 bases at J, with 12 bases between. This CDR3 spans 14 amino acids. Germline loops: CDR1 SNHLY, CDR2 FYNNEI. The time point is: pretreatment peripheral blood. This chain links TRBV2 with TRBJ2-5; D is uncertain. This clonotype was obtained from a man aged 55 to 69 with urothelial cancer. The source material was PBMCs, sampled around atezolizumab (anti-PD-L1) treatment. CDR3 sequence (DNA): TGTGCCAGCAGTTCCCCACTGCAACAAGAGACCCAGTACTTC. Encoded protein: CASSSPLQQETQYF.